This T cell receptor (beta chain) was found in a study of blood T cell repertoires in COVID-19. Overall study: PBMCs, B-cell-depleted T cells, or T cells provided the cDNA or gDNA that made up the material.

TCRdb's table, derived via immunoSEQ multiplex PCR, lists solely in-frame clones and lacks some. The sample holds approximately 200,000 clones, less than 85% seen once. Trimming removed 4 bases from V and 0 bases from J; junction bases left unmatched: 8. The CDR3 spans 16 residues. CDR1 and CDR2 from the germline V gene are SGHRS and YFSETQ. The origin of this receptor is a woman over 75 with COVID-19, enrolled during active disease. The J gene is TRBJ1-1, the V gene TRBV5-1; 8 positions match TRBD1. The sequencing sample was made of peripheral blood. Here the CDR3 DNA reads TGCGCCAGCAGCCGGGAGCCAGGGGGCATGAACACTGAAGCTTTCTTT. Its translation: CASSREPGGMNTEAFF.